This T cell receptor beta chain emerged from a study of neurological immune-mediated disorders. Trimming shortened V by 0 bases and J by 2 bases, and 11 bases separated the two germline ends. There are 15 residues in the CDR3. Germline V gene lookup returns CDR1 DFQATT and CDR2 SNEGSKA (reference sequence). Whole-study results and caveats: HTLV-1-associated myelopathy showed the most TCR clonal expansion; multiple sclerosis the least, below healthy controls.

Stated time point: longitudinal time-point 1 (baseline). The unsorted libraries were made from 2 million PBMCs kept at -80 C. The cDNA came from 5'RACE, which used 10-nucleotide random UMIs. Every sequencing run drew on 15-18 subjects and yielded over 180 million TCR-beta sequences. TCRdb processed the 5' RACE reads anew with MiXCR; each CDR3 protein has one entry. The data hold tens of thousands of distinct CDR3 sequences, with 9% to 10% observed a single time. This clonotype was counted ten times or more. Its antigen is currently unknown. Sequences were obtained from PBMCs. The origin of this receptor is a woman between 40 and 50 years old in good health. This chain joins TRBV20-1 and TRBJ1-5, with a tentative D call TRBD1 (6 bases). CDR3 in DNA: TGCAGTGCTAGAGATTTTGCAGGGGGCAATCAGCCCCAGCATTTT. Its protein is CSARDFAGGNQPQHF.